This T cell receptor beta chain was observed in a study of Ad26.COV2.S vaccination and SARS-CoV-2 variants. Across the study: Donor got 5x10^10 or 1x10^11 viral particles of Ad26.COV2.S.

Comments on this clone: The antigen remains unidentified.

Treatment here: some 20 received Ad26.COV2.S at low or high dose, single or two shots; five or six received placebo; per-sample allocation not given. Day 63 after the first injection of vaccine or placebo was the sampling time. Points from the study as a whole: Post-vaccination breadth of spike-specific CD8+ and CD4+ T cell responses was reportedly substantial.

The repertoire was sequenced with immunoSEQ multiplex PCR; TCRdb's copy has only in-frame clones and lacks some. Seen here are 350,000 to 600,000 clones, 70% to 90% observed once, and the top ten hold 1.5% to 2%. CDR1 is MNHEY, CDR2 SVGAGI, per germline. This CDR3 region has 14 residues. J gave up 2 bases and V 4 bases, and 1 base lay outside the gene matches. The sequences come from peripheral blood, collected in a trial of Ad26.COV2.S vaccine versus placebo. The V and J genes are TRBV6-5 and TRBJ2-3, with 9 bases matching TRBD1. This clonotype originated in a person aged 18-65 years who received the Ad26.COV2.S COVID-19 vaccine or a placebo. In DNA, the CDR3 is TGTGCCAGCAGTTGGGACAGGGACACAGATACGCAGTATTTT. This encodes CASSWDRDTDTQYF.